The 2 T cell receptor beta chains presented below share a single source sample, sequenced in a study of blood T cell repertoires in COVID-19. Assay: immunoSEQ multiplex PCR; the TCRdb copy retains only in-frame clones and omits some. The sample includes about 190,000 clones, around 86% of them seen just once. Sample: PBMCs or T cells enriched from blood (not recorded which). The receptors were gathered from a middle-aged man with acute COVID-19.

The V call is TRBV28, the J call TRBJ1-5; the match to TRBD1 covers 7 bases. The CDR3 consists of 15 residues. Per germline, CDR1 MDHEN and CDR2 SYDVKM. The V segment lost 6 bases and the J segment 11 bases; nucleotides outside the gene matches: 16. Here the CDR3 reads CASSPWDRPLLAQHF. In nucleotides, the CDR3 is TGTGCCAGCAGCCCCTGGGACAGACCTCTATTGGCCCAGCATTTT. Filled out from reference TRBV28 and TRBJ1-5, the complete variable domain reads DVKVTQSSRYLVKRTGEKVFLECVQDMDHENMFWYRQDPGLGLRLIYFSYDVKMKEKGDIPEGYSVSREKKERFSLILESASTNQTSMYLCASSPWDRPLLAQHFGDGTRLSIL.

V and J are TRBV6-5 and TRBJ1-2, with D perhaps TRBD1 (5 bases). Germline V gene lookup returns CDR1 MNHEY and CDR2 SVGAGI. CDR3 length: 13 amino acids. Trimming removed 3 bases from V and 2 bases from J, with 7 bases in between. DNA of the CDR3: TGTGCCAGCAGTTATGGGGGGAACTATGGCTACACCTTC. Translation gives CASSYGGNYGYTF.